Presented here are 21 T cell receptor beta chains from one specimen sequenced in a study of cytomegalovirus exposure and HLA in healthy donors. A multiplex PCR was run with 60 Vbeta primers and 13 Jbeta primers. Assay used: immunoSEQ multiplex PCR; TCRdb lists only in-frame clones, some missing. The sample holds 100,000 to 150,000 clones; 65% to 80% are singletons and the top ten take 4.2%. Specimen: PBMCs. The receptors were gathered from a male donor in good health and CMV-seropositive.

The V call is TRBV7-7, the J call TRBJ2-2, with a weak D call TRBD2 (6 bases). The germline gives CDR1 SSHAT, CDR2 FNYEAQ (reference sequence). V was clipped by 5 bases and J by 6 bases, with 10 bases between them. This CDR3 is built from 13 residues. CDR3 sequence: CASSPGGSGELFF. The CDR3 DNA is TGTGCCAGCAGCCCTGGGGGGTCCGGGGAGCTGTTTTTT.

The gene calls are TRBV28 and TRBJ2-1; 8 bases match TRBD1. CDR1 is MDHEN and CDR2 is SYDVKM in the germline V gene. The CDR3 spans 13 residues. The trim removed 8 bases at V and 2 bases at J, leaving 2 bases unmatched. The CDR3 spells CASRTGTYNEQFF. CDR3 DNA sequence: TGTGCCAGCCGGACAGGGACCTACAATGAGCAGTTCTTC.

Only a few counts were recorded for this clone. CDR3 nucleotide sequence: TGTGCCAGCAGCCAAGTGGGCCAAACAGATACGCAGTATTTT. It translates to CASSQVGQTDTQYF. The chain recombines TRBV4-2 with TRBJ2-3; D is unresolved. Deletions cut 1 base from V and 3 bases from J, with 8 bases between. Per the germline V gene, CDR1 is LGHNA and CDR2 is YNFKEQ. This CDR3 contains 14 residues.

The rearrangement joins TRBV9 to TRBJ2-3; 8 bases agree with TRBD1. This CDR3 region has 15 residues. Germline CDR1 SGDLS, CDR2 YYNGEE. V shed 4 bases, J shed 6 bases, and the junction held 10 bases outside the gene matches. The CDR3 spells CASSPTGQGADTQYF. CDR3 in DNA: TGTGCCAGCAGCCCCACCGGACAGGGAGCGGATACGCAGTATTTT.

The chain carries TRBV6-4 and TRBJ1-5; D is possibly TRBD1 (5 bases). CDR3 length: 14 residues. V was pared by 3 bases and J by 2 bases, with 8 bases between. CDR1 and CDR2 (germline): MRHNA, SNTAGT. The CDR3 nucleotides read TGTGCCAGCAGTGAAGGGGTGGGCAATCAGCCCCAGCATTTT. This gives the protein CASSEGVGNQPQHF.

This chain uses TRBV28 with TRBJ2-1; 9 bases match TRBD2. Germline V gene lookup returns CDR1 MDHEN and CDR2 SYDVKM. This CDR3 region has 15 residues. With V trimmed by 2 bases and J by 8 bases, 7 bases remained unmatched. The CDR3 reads CASSLMAGGPDEQFF. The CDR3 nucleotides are TGTGCCAGCAGTTTAATGGCGGGAGGGCCCGATGAGCAGTTCTTC.

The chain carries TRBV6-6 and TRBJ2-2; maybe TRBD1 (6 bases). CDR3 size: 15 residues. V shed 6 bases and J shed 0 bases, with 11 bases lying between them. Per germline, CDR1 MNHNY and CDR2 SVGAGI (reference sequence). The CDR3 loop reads CASRPGHSNTGELFF. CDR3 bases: TGTGCCAGCAGGCCGGGACACTCGAACACCGGGGAGCTGTTTTTT.

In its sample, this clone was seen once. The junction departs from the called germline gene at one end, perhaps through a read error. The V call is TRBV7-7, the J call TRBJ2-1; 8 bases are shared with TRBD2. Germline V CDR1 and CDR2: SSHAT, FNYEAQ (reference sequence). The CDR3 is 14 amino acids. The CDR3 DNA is TGTACCAGCAGCCCGACCGGGACTAGCAATGAGCAGTTCTTC. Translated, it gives CTSSPTGTSNEQFF.

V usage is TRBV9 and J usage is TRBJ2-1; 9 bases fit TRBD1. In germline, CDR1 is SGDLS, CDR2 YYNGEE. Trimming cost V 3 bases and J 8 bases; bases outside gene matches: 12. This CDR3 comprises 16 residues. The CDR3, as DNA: TGTGCCAGCAGCGAGGGGTCCGGGACAGGGTACGATGAGCAGTTCTTC. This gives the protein CASSEGSGTGYDEQFF.

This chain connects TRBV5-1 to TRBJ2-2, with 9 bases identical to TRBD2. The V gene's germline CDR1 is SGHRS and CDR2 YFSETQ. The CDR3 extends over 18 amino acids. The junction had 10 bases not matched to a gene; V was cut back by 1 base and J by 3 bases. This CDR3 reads CASSLPSQREEHTGELFF. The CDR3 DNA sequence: TGCGCCAGCAGCTTGCCTAGCCAGCGGGAGGAGCACACCGGGGAGCTGTTTTTT. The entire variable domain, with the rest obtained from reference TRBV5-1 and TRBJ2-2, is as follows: KAGVTQTPRYLIKTRGQQVTLSCSPISGHRSVSWYQQTPGQGLQFLFEYFSETQRNKGNFPGRFSGRQFSNSRSEMNVSTLELGDSALYLCASSLPSQREEHTGELFFGEGSRLTVL.

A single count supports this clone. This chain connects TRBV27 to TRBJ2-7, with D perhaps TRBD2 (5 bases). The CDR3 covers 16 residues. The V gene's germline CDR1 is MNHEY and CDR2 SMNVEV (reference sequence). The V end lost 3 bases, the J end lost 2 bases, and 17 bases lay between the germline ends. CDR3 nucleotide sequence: TGTGCCAGCAGTTTCCGAGGACTGAGCGTTACCTACGAGCAGTACTTC. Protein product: CASSFRGLSVTYEQYF.

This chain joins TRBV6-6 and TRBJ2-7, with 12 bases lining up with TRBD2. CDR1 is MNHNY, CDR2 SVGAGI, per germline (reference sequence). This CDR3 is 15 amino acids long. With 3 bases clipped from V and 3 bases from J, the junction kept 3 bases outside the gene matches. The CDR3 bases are TGTGCCAGCAGTTATACTAGCGGGGGGCTCTACGAGCAGTACTTC. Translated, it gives CASSYTSGGLYEQYF.

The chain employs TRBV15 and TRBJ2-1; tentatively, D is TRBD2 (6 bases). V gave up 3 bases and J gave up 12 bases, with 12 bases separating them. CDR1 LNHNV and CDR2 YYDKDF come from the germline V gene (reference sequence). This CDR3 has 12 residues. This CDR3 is CATSRDLGGQFF. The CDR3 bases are TGTGCCACCAGCAGGGACTTGGGGGGGCAGTTCTTC.

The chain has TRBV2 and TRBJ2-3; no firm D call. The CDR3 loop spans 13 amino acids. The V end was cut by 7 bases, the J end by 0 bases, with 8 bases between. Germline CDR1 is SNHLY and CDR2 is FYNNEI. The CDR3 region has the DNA TGTGCCAGCAACCTACCTAGCACAGATACGCAGTATTTT. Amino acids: CASNLPSTDTQYF.

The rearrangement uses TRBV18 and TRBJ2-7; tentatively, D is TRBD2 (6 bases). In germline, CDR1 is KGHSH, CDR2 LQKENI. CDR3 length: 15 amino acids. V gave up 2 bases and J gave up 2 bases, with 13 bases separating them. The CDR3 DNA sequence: TGTGCCAGCTCACCAGGGGAGGTGGCCACCTACGAGCAGTACTTC. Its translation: CASSPGEVATYEQYF.

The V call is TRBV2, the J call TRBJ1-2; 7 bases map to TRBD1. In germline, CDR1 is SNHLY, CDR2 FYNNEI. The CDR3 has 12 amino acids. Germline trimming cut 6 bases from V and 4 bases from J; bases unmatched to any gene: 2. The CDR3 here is CASRGDSYGYTF. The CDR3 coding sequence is TGTGCCAGCAGGGGGGACAGCTATGGCTACACCTTC.

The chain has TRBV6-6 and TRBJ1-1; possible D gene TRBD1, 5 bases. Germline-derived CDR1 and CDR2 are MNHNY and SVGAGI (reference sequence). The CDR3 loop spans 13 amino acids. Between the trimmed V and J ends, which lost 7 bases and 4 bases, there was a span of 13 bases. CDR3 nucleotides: TGTGCCAGCAATAGCCAGGGTCGCACTGAAGCTTTCTTT. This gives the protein CASNSQGRTEAFF.

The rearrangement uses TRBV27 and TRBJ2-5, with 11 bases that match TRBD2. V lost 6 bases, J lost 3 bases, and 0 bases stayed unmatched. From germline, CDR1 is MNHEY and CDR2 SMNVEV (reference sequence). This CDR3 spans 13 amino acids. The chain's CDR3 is CASRLAGEETQYF. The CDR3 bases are TGTGCCAGCAGACTAGCGGGAGAAGAGACCCAGTACTTC.

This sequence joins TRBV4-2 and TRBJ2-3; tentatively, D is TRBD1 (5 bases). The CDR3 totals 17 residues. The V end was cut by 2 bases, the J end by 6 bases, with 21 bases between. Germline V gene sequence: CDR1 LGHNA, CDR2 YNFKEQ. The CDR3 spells CASSQWVWGGEGDTQYF. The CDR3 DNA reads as TGTGCCAGCAGCCAATGGGTGTGGGGCGGAGAAGGGGATACGCAGTATTTT.

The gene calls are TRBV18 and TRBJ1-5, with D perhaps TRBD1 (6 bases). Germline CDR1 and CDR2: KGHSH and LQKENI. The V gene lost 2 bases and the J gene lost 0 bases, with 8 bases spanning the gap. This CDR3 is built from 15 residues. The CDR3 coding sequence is TGTGCCAGCTCACCAGACAGGAGTAGCAATCAGCCCCAGCATTTT. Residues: CASSPDRSSNQPQHF.

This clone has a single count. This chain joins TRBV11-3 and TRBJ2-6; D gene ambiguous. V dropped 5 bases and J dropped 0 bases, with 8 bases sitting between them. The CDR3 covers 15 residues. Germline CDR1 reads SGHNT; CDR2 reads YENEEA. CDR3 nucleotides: TGTGCCAGCAGCCAAGAGAGCTCTGGGGCCAACGTCCTGACTTTC. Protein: CASSQESSGANVLTF. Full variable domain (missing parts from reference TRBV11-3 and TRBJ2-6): EAGVVQSPRYKIIEKKQPVAFWCNPISGHNTLYWYLQNLGQGPELLIRYENEEAVDDSQLPKDRFSAERLKGVDSTLKIQPAELGDSAVYLCASSQESSGANVLTFGAGSRLTVL.